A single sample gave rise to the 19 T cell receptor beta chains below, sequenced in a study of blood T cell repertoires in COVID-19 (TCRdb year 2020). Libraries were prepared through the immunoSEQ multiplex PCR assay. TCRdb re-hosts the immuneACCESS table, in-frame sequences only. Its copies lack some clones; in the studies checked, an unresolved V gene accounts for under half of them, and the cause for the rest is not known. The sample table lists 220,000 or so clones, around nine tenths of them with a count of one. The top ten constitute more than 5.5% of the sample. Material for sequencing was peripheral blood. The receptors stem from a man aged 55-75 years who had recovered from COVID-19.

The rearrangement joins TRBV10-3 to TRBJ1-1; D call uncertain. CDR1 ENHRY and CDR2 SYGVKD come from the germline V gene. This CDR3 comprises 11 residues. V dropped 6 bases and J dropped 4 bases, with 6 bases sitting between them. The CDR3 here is CAIRSSTEAFF. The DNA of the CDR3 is TGTGCCATCAGATCCAGCACTGAAGCTTTCTTT.

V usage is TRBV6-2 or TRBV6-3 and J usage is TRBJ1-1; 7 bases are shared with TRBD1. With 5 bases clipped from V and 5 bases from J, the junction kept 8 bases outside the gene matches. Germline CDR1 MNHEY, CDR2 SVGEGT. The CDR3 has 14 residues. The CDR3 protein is CASSLRQGRTEAFF. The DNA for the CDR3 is TGTGCCAGCAGTCTACGACAGGGTAGGACTGAAGCTTTCTTT.

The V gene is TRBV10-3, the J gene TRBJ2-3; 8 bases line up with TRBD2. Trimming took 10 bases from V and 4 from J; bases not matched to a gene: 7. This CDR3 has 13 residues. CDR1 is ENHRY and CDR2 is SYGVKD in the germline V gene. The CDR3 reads CATGGSGADTQYF. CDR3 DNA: TGTGCCACGGGGGGTAGCGGGGCAGATACGCAGTATTTT.

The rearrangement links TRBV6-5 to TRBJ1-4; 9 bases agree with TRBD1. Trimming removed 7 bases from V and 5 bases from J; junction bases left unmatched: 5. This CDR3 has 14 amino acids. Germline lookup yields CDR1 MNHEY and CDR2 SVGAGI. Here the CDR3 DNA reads TGTGCCAGCAACGGACAGGGGCCAAATGAAAAACTGTTTTTT. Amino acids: CASNGQGPNEKLFF.

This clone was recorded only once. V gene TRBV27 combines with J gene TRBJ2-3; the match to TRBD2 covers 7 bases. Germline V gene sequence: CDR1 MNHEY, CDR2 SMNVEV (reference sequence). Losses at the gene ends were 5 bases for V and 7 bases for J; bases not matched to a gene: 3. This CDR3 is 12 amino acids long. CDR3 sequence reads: CASSTSAYTQYF. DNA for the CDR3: TGTGCCAGCAGTACTAGCGCGTATACGCAGTATTTT.

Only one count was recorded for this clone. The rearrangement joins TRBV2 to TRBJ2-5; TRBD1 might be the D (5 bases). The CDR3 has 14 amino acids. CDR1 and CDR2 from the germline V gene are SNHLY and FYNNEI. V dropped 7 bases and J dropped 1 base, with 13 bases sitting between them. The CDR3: CASNAGSFQETQYF. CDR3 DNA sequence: TGTGCCAGCAACGCAGGGTCTTTCCAAGAGACCCAGTACTTC.

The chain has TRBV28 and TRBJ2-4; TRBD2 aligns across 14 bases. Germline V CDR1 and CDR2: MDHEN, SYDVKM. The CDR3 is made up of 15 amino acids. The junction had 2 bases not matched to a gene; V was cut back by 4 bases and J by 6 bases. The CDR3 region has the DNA TGTGCCAGCAGTTGGGGGACTAGCGGGAGAAACATTCAGTACTTC. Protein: CASSWGTSGRNIQYF.

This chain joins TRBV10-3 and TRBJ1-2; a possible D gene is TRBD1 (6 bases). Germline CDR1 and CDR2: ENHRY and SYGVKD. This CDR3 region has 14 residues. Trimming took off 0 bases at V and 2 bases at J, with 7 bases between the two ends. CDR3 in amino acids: CAISESDRNYGYTF. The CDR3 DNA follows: TGTGCCATCAGTGAGTCGGACAGAAACTATGGCTACACCTTC.

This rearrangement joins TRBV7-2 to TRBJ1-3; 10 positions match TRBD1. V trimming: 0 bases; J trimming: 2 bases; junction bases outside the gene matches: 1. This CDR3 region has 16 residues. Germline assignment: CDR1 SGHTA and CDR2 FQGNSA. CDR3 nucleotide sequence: TGTGCCAGCAGCTTAGCCGGGACAGGGGCTGGAAACACCATATATTTT. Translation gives CASSLAGTGAGNTIYF.

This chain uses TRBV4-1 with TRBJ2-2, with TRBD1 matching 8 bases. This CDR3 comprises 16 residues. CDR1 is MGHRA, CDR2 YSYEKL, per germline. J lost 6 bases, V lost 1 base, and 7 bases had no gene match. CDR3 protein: CASSQAGQGSPGELFF. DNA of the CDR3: TGCGCCAGCAGCCAAGCAGGACAGGGATCCCCCGGGGAGCTGTTTTTT.

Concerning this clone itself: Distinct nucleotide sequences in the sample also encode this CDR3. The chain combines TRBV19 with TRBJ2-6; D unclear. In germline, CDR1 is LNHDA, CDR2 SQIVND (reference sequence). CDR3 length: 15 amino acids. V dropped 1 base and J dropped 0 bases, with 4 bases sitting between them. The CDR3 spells CASSIGASGANVLTF. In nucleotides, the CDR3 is TGTGCCAGTAGTATAGGAGCCTCTGGGGCCAACGTCCTGACTTTC.

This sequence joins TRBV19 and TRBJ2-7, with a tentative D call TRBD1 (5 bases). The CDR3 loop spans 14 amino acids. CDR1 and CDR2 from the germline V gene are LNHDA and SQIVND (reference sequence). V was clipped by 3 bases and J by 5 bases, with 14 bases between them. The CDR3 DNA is TGTGCCAGTAGTATTGGTCTAACAGGCGACGAGCAGTACTTC. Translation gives CASSIGLTGDEQYF.

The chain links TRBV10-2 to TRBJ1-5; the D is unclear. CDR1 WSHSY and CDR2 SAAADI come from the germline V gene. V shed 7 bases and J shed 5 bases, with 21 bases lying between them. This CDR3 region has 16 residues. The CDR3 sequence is CASIKGQDEGDQPQHF. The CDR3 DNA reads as TGCGCCAGCATTAAAGGGCAGGACGAGGGCGATCAGCCCCAGCATTTT.

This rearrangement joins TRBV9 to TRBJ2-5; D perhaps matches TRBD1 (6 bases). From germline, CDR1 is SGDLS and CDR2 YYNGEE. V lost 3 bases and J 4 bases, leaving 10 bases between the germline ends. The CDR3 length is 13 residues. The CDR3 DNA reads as TGTGCCAGCAGCGAGGGGGTCAGAGAGACCCAGTACTTC. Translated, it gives CASSEGVRETQYF.

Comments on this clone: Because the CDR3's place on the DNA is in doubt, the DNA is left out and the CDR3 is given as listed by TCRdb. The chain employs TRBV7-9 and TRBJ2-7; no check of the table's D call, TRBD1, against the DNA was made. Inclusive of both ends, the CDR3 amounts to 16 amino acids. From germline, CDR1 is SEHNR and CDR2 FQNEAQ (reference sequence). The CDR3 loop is CASSRRDTLGIYEQYF.

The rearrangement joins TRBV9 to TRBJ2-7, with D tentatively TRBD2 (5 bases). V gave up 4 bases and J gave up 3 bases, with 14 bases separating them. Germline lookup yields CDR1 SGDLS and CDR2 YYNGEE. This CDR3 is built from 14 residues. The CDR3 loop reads CASSPRTGSYEQYF. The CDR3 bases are TGTGCCAGCAGCCCCCGGACTGGTAGCTACGAGCAGTACTTC.

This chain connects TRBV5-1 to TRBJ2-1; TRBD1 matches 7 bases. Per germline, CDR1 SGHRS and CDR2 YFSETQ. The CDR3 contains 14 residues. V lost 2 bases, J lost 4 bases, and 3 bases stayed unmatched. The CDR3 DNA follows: TGCGCCAGCAGCTTAGGGGGCTCTTACAATGAGCAGTTCTTC. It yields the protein CASSLGGSYNEQFF.

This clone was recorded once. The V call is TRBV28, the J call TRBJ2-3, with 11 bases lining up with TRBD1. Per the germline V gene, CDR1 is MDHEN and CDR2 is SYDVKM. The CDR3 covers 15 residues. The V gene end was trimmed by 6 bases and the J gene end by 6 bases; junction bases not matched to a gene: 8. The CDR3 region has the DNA TGTGCCAGCAGACCGTTGGACAGGGGGCCCGATACGCAGTATTTT. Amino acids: CASRPLDRGPDTQYF.

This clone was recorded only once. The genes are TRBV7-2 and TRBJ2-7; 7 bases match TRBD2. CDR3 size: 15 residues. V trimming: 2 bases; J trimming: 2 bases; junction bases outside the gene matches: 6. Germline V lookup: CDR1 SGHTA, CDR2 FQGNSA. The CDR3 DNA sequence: TGTGCCAGCAGCTTATTTTTAGCGGGTACCTACGAGCAGTACTTC. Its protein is CASSLFLAGTYEQYF.